This T cell receptor (beta chain) is drawn from a study of PD-1 blockade in mismatch repair-deficient tumors. Looking at the study overall: Patients had 11 to 13 mismatch repair-deficient cancer types and were previously treated and progressing. Notes on the study in general: Rapid post-treatment expansion, then contraction, generally preceding radiologic response, marked tumor-resident clones.

This clone has just one count. Its matching antigen is unknown. The length of the CDR3 is 17 residues. Trimming took off 4 bases at V and 2 bases at J, with 18 bases between the two ends. Per the germline V gene, CDR1 is SEHNR and CDR2 is FQNEAQ (reference sequence). All patients were mismatch repair deficient, assessed by either PCR or immunohistochemistry. TCRs were sequenced from a few patients responding to pembrolizumab. TCRdb keeps only in-frame clones here, not all; method: immunoSEQ multiplex PCR. The sample gives about 68,000 clones, roughly 80% of which show up once; about 5% is in the top ten.

V usage is TRBV7-9 and J usage is TRBJ2-4, with D perhaps matching TRBD1 (7 bases). The input for sequencing was peripheral blood, taken 2 weeks after starting pembrolizumab. The clonotype was recovered from an adult with mismatch repair-deficient cancer. The CDR3 DNA reads TGTGCCAGCAGCTCTAGAGGAGGGGGCGCTTCCAAAAACATTCAGTACTTC. Translating gives CASSSRGGGASKNIQYF.